Presented here are 16 T cell receptor beta chains from one specimen sequenced in a study of early T cells in non-severe SARS-CoV-2 infection. TCRdb processed the 5' RACE reads anew with MiXCR; each CDR3 protein has one entry. Of tens of thousands of distinct CDR3 sequences listed, around 9.9% are singletons. The sequencing sample was made of whole blood. All receptors come from an adult who was a healthcare worker with PCR-confirmed SARS-CoV-2 infection or an uninfected control (not recorded which).

This clonotype has only a few counts. The V and J genes are TRBV6-5 and TRBJ2-7, with D possibly being TRBD2 (6 bases). V lost 7 bases, J lost 1 base, and 11 bases lay in between. The germline CDR1 and CDR2 sequences are MNHEY and SVGAGI. This CDR3 has 13 amino acids. CDR3 coding DNA: TGTGCCAGCATGAGCGGGTATTCCTACGAGCAGTACTTC. Encoded protein: CASMSGYSYEQYF.

The V and J genes are TRBV20-1 and TRBJ2-5, with 8 bases matching TRBD1. Germline assignment: CDR1 DFQATT and CDR2 SNEGSKA (reference sequence). V shed 1 base and J 5 bases; nucleotides not matched to a gene: 6. There are 14 residues in the CDR3. CDR3 in DNA: TGCAGTGCTAGAGCCCAGGGGGCGTTGGAGACCCAGTACTTC. It yields the protein CSARAQGALETQYF.

V is TRBV20-1 and J is TRBJ2-3; a weak D match, TRBD2 (6 bases). CDR1 is DFQATT, CDR2 SNEGSKA, per germline (reference sequence). This CDR3 is built from 14 residues. V was pared by 3 bases and J by 0 bases, with 10 bases between. CDR3 bases: TGCAGTGCTAGCGAGACTAGGAGCACAGATACGCAGTATTTT. This sequence encodes CSASETRSTDTQYF.

At least ten counts were recorded for this clonotype. This chain links TRBV25-1 with TRBJ1-4, with 9 bases matching TRBD1. Trimming cost V 3 bases and J 8 bases; bases outside gene matches: 4. CDR3 length equals 14 residues. CDR1 is MGHDK, CDR2 SYGVNS, per germline. The DNA of the CDR3 is TGTGCCAGCAGTGAGGGACAGGGACGAGAAAAACTGTTTTTT. This gives the protein CASSEGQGREKLFF.

This clonotype was seen only a few times. This chain connects TRBV10-3 to TRBJ2-7; 7 bases agree with TRBD1. With V trimmed by 8 bases and J by 3 bases, 7 bases remained unmatched. CDR1 and CDR2 (germline): ENHRY, SYGVKD. This CDR3 contains 13 residues. CDR3 nucleotide sequence: TGTGCCATCGAAAACCGGGACAGCTACGAGCAGTACTTC. Protein sequence: CAIENRDSYEQYF.

This clonotype came up a few times. The chain is built from TRBV10-3 and TRBJ2-3, with D maybe TRBD2 (6 bases). The V gene's germline CDR1 is ENHRY and CDR2 SYGVKD. Trimming took 2 bases from V and 0 from J, leaving 18 bases between them. CDR3 size: 18 residues. The CDR3 DNA follows: TGTGCCATCAGTGAGCGGCCCGAGCGCGGGATTAGCACAGATACGCAGTATTTT. Translating it yields CAISERPERGISTDTQYF.

The rearrangement uses TRBV7-9 and TRBJ2-7; TRBD1 is a possible D gene (6 bases). The CDR3 is 15 residues long. From germline, CDR1 is SEHNR and CDR2 FQNEAQ (reference sequence). V was cut by 3 bases and J by 5 bases, with 17 bases left in between. The DNA of the CDR3 is TGTGCCAGCAGCTTCCCTGGGCAGGGGTGGCACGAGCAGTACTTC. Its protein is CASSFPGQGWHEQYF.

This clonotype was counted at least ten times. V is TRBV5-1 and J is TRBJ1-3; D is perhaps TRBD1 (5 bases). The CDR3 extends over 15 amino acids. V dropped 2 bases and J dropped 3 bases, with 12 bases sitting between them. Germline V gives CDR1 SGHRS, CDR2 YFSETQ. CDR3 DNA sequence: TGCGCCAGCAGCTTAAACGGGGGATATGGAAACACCATATATTTT. As protein: CASSLNGGYGNTIYF. Together with reference TRBV5-1 and TRBJ1-3, the CDR3 gives the full variable domain: KAGVTQTPRYLIKTRGQQVTLSCSPISGHRSVSWYQQTPGQGLQFLFEYFSETQRNKGNFPGRFSGRQFSNSRSEMNVSTLELGDSALYLCASSLNGGYGNTIYFGEGSWLTVV.

This chain links TRBV5-6 with TRBJ2-1, with D perhaps matching TRBD2 (5 bases). The CDR3 spans 15 residues. Germline V gives CDR1 SGHDT, CDR2 YYEEEE. Trimming cost V 3 bases and J 8 bases, with 18 bases left between them. CDR3 in amino acids: CASSSGLRIADEQFF. The CDR3 DNA reads as TGTGCCAGCAGCTCCGGACTCCGTATTGCGGATGAGCAGTTCTTC.

Many counts were recorded for this clonotype. The V and J genes are TRBV7-9 and TRBJ2-3; no definite D call. The CDR3 is made up of 11 amino acids. V lost 7 bases and J 5 bases, leaving 7 bases between the germline ends. Looked up from germline, CDR1 is SEHNR and CDR2 is FQNEAQ (reference sequence). CDR3 in amino acids: CASTPRDTQYF. For the CDR3, the DNA is TGTGCCAGCACCCCGCGAGATACGCAGTATTTT.

This clonotype came up many times. This chain connects TRBV7-2 to TRBJ2-1; D is perhaps TRBD2 (5 bases). The CDR3 extends over 15 amino acids. V was pared by 5 bases and J by 8 bases, with 19 bases between. Germline CDR1 and CDR2: SGHTA and FQGNSA. The CDR3 bases are TGTGCCAGCAGCCCTGAGGGCTGGCGAGGCTATGAGCAGTTCTTC. It specifies CASSPEGWRGYEQFF.

This clonotype occurred a few times. The CDR3 loop is CASRPDYF. In nucleotides, the CDR3 is TGTGCAAGTCGCCCTGACTACTTC. J is TRBJ2-7 and V is TRBV12-2. TRBV12-2 counts as a pseudogene. This CDR3 comprises 8 residues.

The V gene is TRBV6-2 or TRBV6-3, the J gene TRBJ2-7; 7 positions match TRBD2. The CDR3 is made up of 17 amino acids. V gave up 2 bases and J gave up 2 bases; unmatched junction bases: 12. Germline V lookup: CDR1 MNHEY, CDR2 SVGEGT. The CDR3 is CASSYTQSGEFTYEQYF. Written as DNA, the CDR3 is TGTGCCAGCAGTTACACTCAAAGCGGGGAATTCACCTACGAGCAGTACTTC.

This clonotype was observed many times. The chain has TRBV10-2 and TRBJ2-4, with D unclear. Germline CDR1 and CDR2: WSHSY and SAAADI. The CDR3 is made up of 13 amino acids. V was cut by 2 bases and J by 13 bases, with 15 bases left in between. In DNA, the CDR3 is TGCGCCAGCAGTGAGGCCGGACGGGTTTCCCAGTACTTC. Protein sequence: CASSEAGRVSQYF.

This clonotype was counted only a few times. V gene TRBV18 combines with J gene TRBJ1-2, with a weak D call TRBD1 (6 bases). CDR3 length: 17 residues. Germline V gene lookup returns CDR1 KGHSH and CDR2 LQKENI. V lost 2 bases, J lost 4 bases, and 20 bases lay in between. CDR3 loop: CASSPTGYTGTGYGYTF. CDR3 in DNA: TGTGCCAGCTCACCAACTGGGTATACAGGGACCGGCTATGGCTACACCTTC.

The CDR3 reads CASSKRSEQYF. The CDR3 DNA reads as TGTGCCAGTAGTAAGAGGAGCGAGCAGTACTTC. The chain joins TRBV19 to TRBJ2-7, with D unclear. The V and J ends lost 4 bases and 6 bases respectively, with 7 bases between them. Germline CDR1 LNHDA, CDR2 SQIVND (reference sequence). This CDR3 is 11 amino acids long.